These T cell receptor beta chains were read from a single sample in a study of control samples from healthy donors and cancer patients. Sequencing used immunoSEQ multiplex PCR; TCRdb keeps in-frame clones, though not all of them. The sample records 150,000 to 200,000 clones, about nine tenths being singletons. Sequenced: blood. The receptors derive from a middle-aged woman in good health. The CDR3 runs from the conserved cysteine through the conserved F or W. D genes are given only for firm matches. Clone size appears in some rows only: once, few, many, or a class for an expanded clone.

J gene: TRBJ2-3
clone size: NA
D gene: TRBD2
V gene: TRBV9
CDR3 protein: CASSSSGGGTDTQYF
CDR3 DNA: TGTGCCAGCAGTTCTAGCGGGGGAGGCACAGATACGCAGTATTTT

J gene: TRBJ2-4
clone size: NA
D gene: NA
V gene: TRBV19
CDR3 protein: CAPPASWFIQYF
CDR3 DNA: TGTGCCCCCCCGGCTAGCTGGTTCATTCAGTACTTC

J gene: TRBJ2-3
clone size: NA
D gene: NA
V gene: TRBV5-1
CDR3 protein: CASSTMTVKRASSTDTQYF
CDR3 DNA: TGCGCCAGCAGCACCATGACAGTCAAGCGCGCCTCTAGCACAGATACGCAGTATTTT

J gene: TRBJ2-1
clone size: NA
D gene: TRBD1
V gene: TRBV19
CDR3 protein: CASSLGTAVDNEQFF
CDR3 DNA: TGTGCCAGTAGCCTCGGGACAGCCGTAGACAATGAGCAGTTCTTC

J gene: TRBJ2-2
clone size: NA
D gene: NA
V gene: TRBV4-1
CDR3 protein: CASSLPDGLPDTGELFF
CDR3 DNA: TGCGCCAGCAGCCTACCGGACGGACTTCCCGACACCGGGGAGCTGTTTTTT

J gene: TRBJ2-5
clone size: NA
D gene: NA
V gene: TRBV4-1
CDR3 protein: CASSRGAEETQYF
CDR3 DNA: TGCGCCAGCAGCCGCGGGGCAGAGGAGACCCAGTACTTC

J gene: TRBJ2-1
clone size: NA
D gene: TRBD2
V gene: TRBV18
CDR3 protein: CASSPTSGPYNEQFF
CDR3 DNA: TGTGCCAGCTCACCGACTAGCGGGCCCTACAATGAGCAGTTCTTC

J gene: TRBJ2-7
clone size: NA
D gene: TRBD1
V gene: TRBV27
CDR3 protein: CASSQTGGWYEQYF
CDR3 DNA: TGTGCCAGCAGTCAGACAGGGGGCTGGTACGAGCAGTACTTC

J gene: TRBJ1-2
clone size: NA
D gene: TRBD1
V gene: TRBV5-1
CDR3 protein: CASSLDGQGVNYGYTF
CDR3 DNA: TGCGCCAGCAGCTTGGACGGACAGGGTGTGAACTATGGCTACACCTTC

J gene: TRBJ1-5
clone size: NA
D gene: TRBD1
V gene: TRBV18
CDR3 protein: CASSPGTGVVQPQHF
CDR3 DNA: TGTGCCAGCTCGCCCGGGACAGGGGTAGTTCAGCCCCAGCATTTT

J gene: TRBJ1-5
clone size: NA
D gene: TRBD1
V gene: TRBV27
CDR3 protein: CASNTDRESQPQHF
CDR3 DNA: TGTGCCAGCAATACGGACAGGGAGAGTCAGCCCCAGCATTTT

J gene: TRBJ2-7
clone size: NA
D gene: NA
V gene: TRBV10-2
CDR3 protein: CASKEGAYEQYF
CDR3 DNA: TGCGCCAGCAAGGAGGGGGCCTACGAGCAGTACTTC

J gene: TRBJ2-1
clone size: NA
D gene: NA
V gene: TRBV4-1
CDR3 protein: CASSSQEWGYSYNEQFF
CDR3 DNA: TGCGCCAGCAGCTCGCAGGAGTGGGGGTACTCCTACAATGAGCAGTTCTTC

J gene: TRBJ2-3
clone size: NA
D gene: NA
V gene: TRBV7-2
CDR3 protein: CASSSEPYTDTQYF
CDR3 DNA: TGTGCCAGCAGCTCTGAGCCATATACAGATACGCAGTATTTT

J gene: TRBJ2-1
clone size: NA
D gene: TRBD2
V gene: TRBV19
CDR3 protein: CASRGTSGVSSYNEQFF
CDR3 DNA: TGTGCCAGTAGGGGGACTAGCGGGGTGAGCTCCTACAATGAGCAGTTCTTC

J gene: TRBJ1-1
clone size: NA
D gene: TRBD1
V gene: TRBV19
CDR3 protein: CASSMGQGTEAFF
CDR3 DNA: TGTGCCAGTAGTATGGGACAGGGCACTGAAGCTTTCTTT

J gene: TRBJ1-3
clone size: NA
D gene: NA
V gene: TRBV4-1
CDR3 protein: CASSQVGNTIYF
CDR3 DNA: TGCGCCAGCAGCCAAGTTGGAAACACCATATATTTT

J gene: TRBJ1-4
clone size: NA
D gene: NA
V gene: TRBV12-5
CDR3 protein: CASAPGATNEKLFF
CDR3 DNA: TGTGCTAGTGCCCCGGGTGCAACTAATGAAAAACTGTTTTTT

J gene: TRBJ1-1
clone size: NA
D gene: TRBD1
V gene: TRBV27
CDR3 protein: CASLGKFGTEIF
CDR3 DNA: TGTGCCAGCTTGGGCAAATTCGGGACAGAAATTTTT

J gene: TRBJ1-1
clone size: NA
D gene: NA
V gene: TRBV5-1
CDR3 protein: CASSSGQTNTEAFF
CDR3 DNA: TGCGCCAGCAGCTCAGGACAGACAAACACTGAAGCTTTCTTT

J gene: TRBJ1-6
clone size: NA
D gene: TRBD1
V gene: TRBV6-5
CDR3 protein: CATEGALYNSPLHF
CDR3 DNA: TGTGCCACCGAGGGGGCACTCTATAATTCACCCCTCCACTTT

J gene: TRBJ1-4
clone size: few
D gene: TRBD1
V gene: TRBV4-1
CDR3 protein: CASSQDPLRDRVYEKLFF
CDR3 DNA: TGCGCCAGCAGCCAAGATCCTCTCCGGGACAGGGTTTACGAAAAACTGTTTTTT

J gene: TRBJ1-5
clone size: NA
D gene: NA
V gene: TRBV27
CDR3 protein: CASSLSGVGGNQPQHF
CDR3 DNA: TGTGCCAGCAGTTTATCGGGGGTGGGCGGCAATCAGCCCCAGCATTTT

J gene: TRBJ2-7
clone size: NA
D gene: NA
V gene: TRBV7-8
CDR3 protein: CASSSRESYEQYF
CDR3 DNA: TGTGCCAGCAGCAGTAGGGAATCCTACGAGCAGTACTTC

J gene: TRBJ1-5
clone size: once
D gene: NA
V gene: TRBV25-1
CDR3 protein: CASSRGAQPQHF
CDR3 DNA: TGTGCCAGCAGTCGAGGGGCTCAGCCCCAGCATTTT

J gene: TRBJ2-1
clone size: NA
D gene: NA
V gene: TRBV11-3
CDR3 protein: CASSLGSKQFF
CDR3 DNA: TGTGCCAGCAGCTTAGGCAGCAAGCAGTTCTTC

J gene: TRBJ1-2
clone size: NA
D gene: TRBD1
V gene: TRBV10-3
CDR3 protein: CAISDLVTGPTLPGYTF
CDR3 DNA: TGTGCCATCAGTGACTTGGTGACAGGGCCCACGTTGCCCGGCTACACCTTC

J gene: TRBJ2-3
clone size: once
D gene: TRBD2
V gene: TRBV6-4
CDR3 protein: CASSDVAGGTDTQYF
CDR3 DNA: TGTGCCAGCAGTGACGTGGCGGGGGGCACAGATACGCAGTATTTT

J gene: TRBJ1-6
clone size: NA
D gene: TRBD1
V gene: TRBV4-2
CDR3 protein: CASSQEGTATGISPLHF
CDR3 DNA: TGTGCCAGCAGCCAGGAAGGGACAGCCACTGGGATTTCACCCCTCCACTTT

J gene: TRBJ2-2
clone size: NA
D gene: NA
V gene: TRBV2
CDR3 protein: CASSEENGGELFF
CDR3 DNA: TGTGCCAGCAGTGAAGAAAACGGCGGGGAGCTGTTTTTT

J gene: TRBJ2-1
clone size: NA
D gene: NA
V gene: TRBV7-8
CDR3 protein: CASSRTDRQFF
CDR3 DNA: TGTGCCAGCAGCCGGACGGATAGGCAGTTCTTC

J gene: TRBJ1-5
clone size: NA
D gene: NA
V gene: TRBV6-7
CDR3 protein: CASSSSGPQHF
CDR3 DNA: TGTGCCAGCAGTTCGAGTGGGCCCCAGCATTTT

J gene: TRBJ1-4
clone size: NA
D gene: NA
V gene: TRBV4-1
CDR3 protein: CASSQDSMGTNEKLFF
CDR3 DNA: TGCGCCAGCAGCCAAGACTCGATGGGGACTAATGAAAAACTGTTTTTT

J gene: TRBJ2-7
clone size: few
D gene: NA
V gene: TRBV2
CDR3 protein: CATIVRGRTYEQYF
CDR3 DNA: TGTGCCACCATTGTTAGGGGCCGAACCTACGAGCAGTACTTC

J gene: TRBJ2-2
clone size: NA
D gene: NA
V gene: TRBV21-1
CDR3 protein: CASSFRTSGGPNTGELFF
CDR3 DNA: TGTGCCAGCAGCTTTCGGACTAGCGGGGGGCCAAACACCGGGGAGCTGTTTTTT

J gene: TRBJ1-2
clone size: NA
D gene: TRBD1
V gene: TRBV5-1
CDR3 protein: CASSLGTGDGYGYTF
CDR3 DNA: TGCGCCAGCAGCTTGGGGACAGGGGATGGCTATGGCTACACCTTC

J gene: TRBJ2-7
clone size: NA
D gene: NA
V gene: TRBV7-9
CDR3 protein: CASSHTGYPTYEQYF
CDR3 DNA: TGTGCCAGCAGCCACACGGGGTATCCGACCTACGAGCAGTACTTC

J gene: TRBJ1-1
clone size: NA
D gene: NA
V gene: TRBV23-1
CDR3 protein: CAKDNTRAEAFF
CDR3 DNA: TGCGCGAAGGATAACACCCGGGCTGAAGCTTTCTTT

J gene: TRBJ2-3
clone size: NA
D gene: TRBD1
V gene: TRBV4-1
CDR3 protein: CASSQDPGQATQYF
CDR3 DNA: TGCGCCAGCAGCCAAGATCCCGGACAGGCGACGCAGTATTTT

J gene: TRBJ2-7
clone size: few
D gene: NA
V gene: TRBV10-1
CDR3 protein: CASRVRQYF
CDR3 DNA: TGCGCCAGCAGGGTTAGGCAGTACTTC

J gene: TRBJ2-3
clone size: NA
D gene: NA
V gene: TRBV4-1
CDR3 protein: CASSQEGWTASTDTQYF
CDR3 DNA: TGCGCCAGCAGCCAAGAAGGTTGGACGGCTAGCACAGATACGCAGTATTTT

J gene: TRBJ2-5
clone size: NA
D gene: TRBD2
V gene: TRBV18
CDR3 protein: CASSPSSGGVAEETQYF
CDR3 DNA: TGTGCCAGCTCACCCTCTAGCGGGGGGGTGGCAGAGGAGACCCAGTACTTC

J gene: TRBJ2-3
clone size: NA
D gene: NA
V gene: TRBV19
CDR3 protein: CASSIADTQYF
CDR3 DNA: TGTGCCAGTAGTATTGCCGATACGCAGTATTTT

J gene: TRBJ2-2
clone size: NA
D gene: NA
V gene: TRBV27
CDR3 protein: CASSRGPGELFF
CDR3 DNA: TGTGCCAGCAGCCGGGGACCCGGGGAGCTGTTTTTT

J gene: TRBJ1-3
clone size: NA
D gene: NA
V gene: TRBV16
CDR3 protein: CACSLNSGNTIYF
CDR3 DNA: TGTGCCTGTTCACTAAACTCTGGAAACACCATATATTTT

J gene: TRBJ2-1
clone size: NA
D gene: TRBD2
V gene: TRBV5-3
CDR3 protein: CARSLPTSGGVYNEQFF
CDR3 DNA: TGTGCCAGAAGCTTGCCTACTAGCGGGGGGGTCTACAATGAGCAGTTCTTC

J gene: TRBJ1-1
clone size: NA
D gene: NA
V gene: TRBV25-1
CDR3 protein: CASSESGRLNTEAFF
CDR3 DNA: TGTGCCAGCAGTGAGTCCGGACGGTTGAACACTGAAGCTTTCTTT

J gene: TRBJ2-2
clone size: NA
D gene: NA
V gene: TRBV5-1
CDR3 protein: CASSLGANTGELFF
CDR3 DNA: TGCGCCAGCAGCTTGGGGGCTAACACCGGGGAGCTGTTTTTT